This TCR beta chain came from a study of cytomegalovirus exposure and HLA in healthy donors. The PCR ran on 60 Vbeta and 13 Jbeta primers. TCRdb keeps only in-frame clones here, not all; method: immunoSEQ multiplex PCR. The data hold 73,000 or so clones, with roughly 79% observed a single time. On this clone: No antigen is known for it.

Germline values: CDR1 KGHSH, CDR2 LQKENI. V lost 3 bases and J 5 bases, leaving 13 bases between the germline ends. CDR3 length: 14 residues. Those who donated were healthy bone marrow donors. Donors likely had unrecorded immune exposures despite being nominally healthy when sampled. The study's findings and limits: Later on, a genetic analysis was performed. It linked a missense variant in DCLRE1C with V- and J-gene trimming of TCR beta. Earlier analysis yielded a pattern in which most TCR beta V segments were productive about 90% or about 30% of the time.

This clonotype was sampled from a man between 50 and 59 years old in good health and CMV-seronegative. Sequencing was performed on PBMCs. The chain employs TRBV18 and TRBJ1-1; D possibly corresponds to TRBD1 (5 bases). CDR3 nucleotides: TGTGCCAGCTCACCTACCTACAGGTCTACTGAAGCTTTCTTT. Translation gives CASSPTYRSTEAFF.